This T cell receptor beta chain was sequenced in a study of T-cell reconstitution after alpha-beta-depleted transplantation in children. As it was prepared, the TCRbeta library received unique molecular identifiers. Via MiXCR, TCRdb re-called the PCR reads, giving one row per CDR3 protein. The table lists fewer than 350,000 distinct CDR3 sequences, about 9.4% of them singletons. Ten or more counts support this clonotype. This CDR3 contains 15 residues. Trimming cost V 5 bases and J 1 base, with 12 bases left between them. The sequences come from PBMCs, collected before TCRalphabeta/CD19-depleted stem cell transplant. The chain uses TRBV12-3 or TRBV12-4 and TRBJ2-4; possible D gene TRBD1, 7 bases. The sequence derives from a boy less than two years old with acute myeloid leukemia, due to receive a stem cell transplant. The DNA of the CDR3 is TGTGCCAGCAGTCAGGGGGGATCGGCCAAAAACATTCAGTACTTC. Translated: CASSQGGSAKNIQYF.